This T cell receptor (beta chain) came from a study of CD8 T cells in Susac syndrome. V lost 2 bases and J lost 6, with 8 bases in between. The CDR3 has 13 residues. Germline V lookup: CDR1 SGHRS, CDR2 YFSETQ. A quantity of about 0.5 to 1 ug RNA underwent reverse transcription using random hexamers. TCRdb ran MiXCR on the immunoSEQ multiplex PCR reads and lists one entry per CDR3 protein. The data contain approximately 94,000 distinct CDR3 sequences, 95% of them singletons. TEMRA cells were enriched by FACS, and CD4+ and CD8+ T cells were negatively isolated. The sequence came from a human donor with Susac syndrome. V usage is TRBV5-1 and J usage is TRBJ2-2, with a possible D match to TRBD1 (6 bases). Input material: CD8+ T cells from PBMCs. The CDR3 nucleotides read TGCGCCAGCAGCTTCGGACAGCCCGGGGAGCTGTTTTTT. It yields the protein CASSFGQPGELFF.